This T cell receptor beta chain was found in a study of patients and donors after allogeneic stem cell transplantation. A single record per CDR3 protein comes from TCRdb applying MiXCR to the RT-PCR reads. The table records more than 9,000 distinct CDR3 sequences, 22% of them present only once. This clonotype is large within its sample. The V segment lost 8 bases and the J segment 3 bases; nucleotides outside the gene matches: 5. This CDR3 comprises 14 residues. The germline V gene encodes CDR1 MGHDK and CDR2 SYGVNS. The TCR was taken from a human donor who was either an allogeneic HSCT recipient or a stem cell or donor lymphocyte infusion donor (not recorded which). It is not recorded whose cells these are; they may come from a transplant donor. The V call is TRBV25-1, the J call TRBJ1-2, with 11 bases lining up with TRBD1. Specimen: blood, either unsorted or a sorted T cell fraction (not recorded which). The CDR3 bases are TGTGCCAGCGTCGGGGACAGGGGGTACTATGGCTACACCTTC. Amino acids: CASVGDRGYYGYTF.